These 10 T cell receptor beta chains were all obtained from the same sample, sequenced in a study of siplizumab effects on memory and regulatory T cells. Assay: immunoSEQ multiplex PCR; the TCRdb copy retains only in-frame clones and omits some. Seen here are some 73,000 clones, around 93% observed once, and the top ten hold roughly 4.7%. Material for sequencing was CD8+ T cells sorted from blood. All receptors derive from a human donor in good health.

The chain links TRBV9 to TRBJ1-1; weak D call: TRBD1 (6 bases). Trimming stripped 5 bases from V and 7 bases from J, with 18 bases between. The CDR3 has 14 residues. CDR1 is SGDLS, CDR2 YYNGEE, per germline. CDR3 sequence (DNA): TGTGCCAGCAGTTACGGGGGCGAGGTGGATGAAGCTTTCTTT. This encodes CASSYGGEVDEAFF.

This clone appeared once. The rearrangement uses TRBV28 and TRBJ1-1; D remains ambiguous. Trimming left V 4 bases short and J 1 base short, with 1 base between. The germline V gene encodes CDR1 MDHEN and CDR2 SYDVKM. The CDR3 totals 11 residues. The CDR3 bases are TGTGCCAGCAGTTCGAACACTGAAGCTTTCTTT. Its protein product is CASSSNTEAFF.

V and J are TRBV27 and TRBJ2-1; 10 bases are a match to TRBD2. This CDR3 comprises 15 residues. After removal of 3 bases from V and 5 bases from J, the junction contained 4 bases not matched to a gene. Germline CDR1 reads MNHEY; CDR2 reads SMNVEV (reference sequence). The CDR3 nucleotides are TGTGCCAGCAGTTTCCCTAGCGGGGGCAACAATGAGCAGTTCTTC. Translation gives CASSFPSGGNNEQFF.

The chain has TRBV6-4 and TRBJ1-6; D gene unclear. V lost 0 bases, J lost 10 bases, and 4 bases lay in between. Germline CDR1 MRHNA, CDR2 SNTAGT. There are 12 residues in the CDR3. CDR3 coding DNA: TGTGCCAGCAGTGACTCCGGGTCACCCCTCCACTTT. Amino acid sequence: CASSDSGSPLHF.

This rearrangement joins TRBV5-1 to TRBJ1-1; TRBD1 matches at 9 bases. The CDR3 is 16 residues long. J gave up 1 base and V 1 base, and 5 bases lay outside the gene matches. Germline CDR1 reads SGHRS; CDR2 reads YFSETQ. In nucleotides, the CDR3 is TGCGCCAGCAGCTTGTACGGACAGGGGTCGAACACTGAAGCTTTCTTT. Residues: CASSLYGQGSNTEAFF.

The chain employs TRBV7-9 and TRBJ2-1; D may be TRBD2 (5 bases). V was trimmed by 2 bases and J by 8 bases, leaving 7 bases between them. The germline V gene encodes CDR1 SEHNR and CDR2 FQNEAQ (reference sequence). The length of the CDR3 is 12 residues. This chain's CDR3 is CASSLLEDEQFF. CDR3 DNA: TGTGCCAGCAGCTTATTGGAGGATGAGCAGTTCTTC. The whole variable domain, remainder taken from reference TRBV7-9 and TRBJ2-1, is DTGVSQNPRHKITKRGQNVTFRCDPISEHNRLYWYRQTLGQGPEFLTYFQNEAQLEKSRLLSDRFSAERPKGSFSTLEIQRTEQGDSAMYLCASSLLEDEQFFGPGTRLTVL.

The chain combines TRBV7-3 with TRBJ2-5; 7 bases map to TRBD2. The CDR3 has 15 amino acids. V dropped 5 bases and J dropped 1; count of bases not matched to a gene: 7. Germline V gives CDR1 SGHTA, CDR2 FQGTGA. The DNA of the CDR3 is TGTGCCAGCAGCCTCTTAGCGGGTGCCCAAGAGACCCAGTACTTC. Translated: CASSLLAGAQETQYF.

This clone appeared once. The CDR3: CASSLDSVWAGNTIYF. The CDR3, as DNA: TGTGCCAGTAGCCTCGACAGTGTTTGGGCTGGAAACACCATATATTTT. J is TRBJ1-3 and V is TRBV19; tentative D call: TRBD1 (5 bases). Germline lookup yields CDR1 LNHDA and CDR2 SQIVND (reference sequence). The CDR3 has 16 amino acids. V was pared by 6 bases and J by 2 bases, with 17 bases between.

V and J are TRBV5-6 and TRBJ1-4; D is perhaps TRBD1 (5 bases). The CDR3 has 15 amino acids. With 4 bases removed from V and 8 bases from J, the gap between germline ends came to 18 bases. From germline, CDR1 is SGHDT and CDR2 YYEEEE. The CDR3 region has the DNA TGTGCCAGCAGCGATGACAGATCCACCTTCGAAAAACTGTTTTTT. This sequence encodes CASSDDRSTFEKLFF.

J is TRBJ2-3 and V is TRBV11-2; either TRBD1 or TRBD2 may supply D (5 bases each). The germline V and J ends were trimmed by 6 bases and 4 bases, with 11 bases remaining between them. CDR3 length: 13 amino acids. Germline loops: CDR1 SGHAT, CDR2 FQNNGV. The CDR3 DNA reads as TGTGCCAGCAGTTCTTGGGGACCAGATACGCAGTATTTT. Its translation is CASSSWGPDTQYF.